Listed below are T cell receptor beta chains from one sample, sequenced in a study of Ad26.COV2.S vaccination and SARS-CoV-2 variants. Sequencing used immunoSEQ multiplex PCR; TCRdb keeps in-frame clones, though not all of them. The repertoire holds about 320,000 clones, with about 86% as singletons. Sample: peripheral blood, taken in a trial of Ad26.COV2.S vaccine versus placebo. The receptors stem from a person between 18 and 65 years old who received the Ad26.COV2.S COVID-19 vaccine or a placebo. CDR3s include the opening cysteine and the closing phenylalanine or tryptophan. The order of the fields is V gene, D gene, J gene, CDR3 protein, CDR3 DNA. D genes are given only for firm matches.

TRBV5-1,TRBD2,TRBJ2-2,CASSMTSGGTTGELFF,TGCGCCAGCAGCATGACTAGCGGGGGGACCACCGGGGAGCTGTTTTTT
TRBV7-3,.,TRBJ1-1,CASSRGGDRNTEAFF,TGTGCCAGCAGTAGGGGAGGAGATCGTAACACTGAAGCTTTCTTT
TRBV7-9,.,TRBJ1-2,CASSLGYYGYTF,TGTGCCAGCAGCTTAGGGTACTATGGCTACACCTTC
TRBV7-6,.,TRBJ2-3,CASSSEGGTITDTQYF,TGTGCCAGCAGTTCCGAGGGAGGGACAATCACAGATACGCAGTATTTT
TRBV7-9,TRBD1,TRBJ2-3,CASSRGTDTSTDTQYF,TGTGCCAGCAGCCGAGGGACAGACACTAGCACAGATACGCAGTATTTT
TRBV6-4,.,TRBJ2-7,CASSPEQGASYEQYF,TGTGCCAGCAGTCCCGAGCAAGGGGCTTCCTACGAGCAGTACTTC
TRBV5-4,TRBD1,TRBJ1-1,CASSLRLTGGTEAFF,TGTGCCAGCAGCTTACGACTCACAGGGGGCACTGAAGCTTTCTTT
TRBV9,TRBD1,TRBJ1-2,CASSVFEGARGYTF,TGTGCCAGCAGCGTATTCGAGGGGGCGCGTGGCTACACCTTC
TRBV7-2,TRBD1,TRBJ2-3,CASSLAGQGSTDTQYF,TGTGCCAGCAGCTTAGCGGGACAGGGGTCCACAGATACGCAGTATTTT
TRBV11-2,.,TRBJ2-5,CASSNRVRGPQETQYF,TGTGCCAGCAGCAATCGTGTGCGGGGGCCCCAAGAGACCCAGTACTTC
TRBV10-3,.,TRBJ2-6,CAITEQGMGANVLTF,TGTGCCATCACGGAGCAGGGAATGGGGGCCAACGTCCTGACTTTC
TRBV6-5,.,TRBJ1-5,CASSYSSRVGPQHF,TGTGCCAGCAGTTACTCGTCTAGGGTGGGGCCCCAGCATTTT
TRBV14,.,TRBJ1-3,CASSRGAGNTIYF,TGTGCCAGCAGCCGCGGGGCTGGAAACACCATATATTTT
TRBV7-8,.,TRBJ2-2,CASSLRGGPNTGELFF,TGTGCCAGCAGCTTAAGGGGGGGACCGAACACCGGGGAGCTGTTTTTT
TRBV11-2,TRBD1,TRBJ1-3,CASSRHRGPGNTIYF,TGTGCCAGCAGTAGACACAGGGGGCCTGGAAACACCATATATTTT
TRBV5-1,.,TRBJ1-4,CASSLAPNEKLFF,TGCGCCAGCAGCTTGGCCCCGAATGAAAAACTGTTTTTT